This T cell receptor beta chain comes out of a study of blood T cells in healthy people across ages. Whole-study findings and limits: A roughly linear age-dependent decrease characterized TCR beta diversity per million T cells.

Investigators took about 9.4 milliliters of peripheral blood from every donor. As regards this clonotype: What it binds is unknown.

The CDR3 is 18 residues long. Per germline, CDR1 MNHEY and CDR2 SMNVEV (reference sequence). V shed 1 base, J shed 4 bases, and the junction held 13 bases outside the gene matches. A J-beta primer mix and a sample-barcoded 5' primer were used in a second PCR of about 7 to 12 cycles. TCRdb itself ran the 5' RACE reads through MiXCR, one entry per CDR3 protein. The data show some 880,000 distinct CDR3 sequences, about 36% seen once. The V and J genes are TRBV27 and TRBJ1-1; 9 positions match TRBD1. The source is a man aged 18 to 30 in good health. What was sequenced was blood. CDR3 residues: CASSLFSGQGALSTEAFF. As DNA, the CDR3 is TGTGCCAGCAGTTTATTCTCGGGACAGGGTGCCCTTAGCACTGAAGCTTTCTTT.